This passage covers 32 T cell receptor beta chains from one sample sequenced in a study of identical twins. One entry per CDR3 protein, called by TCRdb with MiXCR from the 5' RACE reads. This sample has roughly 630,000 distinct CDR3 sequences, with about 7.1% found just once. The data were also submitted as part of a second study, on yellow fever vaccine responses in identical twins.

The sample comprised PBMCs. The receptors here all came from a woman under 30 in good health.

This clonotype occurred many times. CDR3 nucleotide sequence: TGTGCCAGCAGAGCCCTTTCGGGCGGGAAAGAGACCCAGTACTTC. This encodes CASRALSGGKETQYF. The V call is TRBV7-9, the J call TRBJ2-5; perhaps TRBD2 as D (6 bases). V was clipped by 6 bases and J by 3 bases, with 17 bases between them. The CDR3 sequence is 15 residues long. Germline CDR1 reads SEHNR; CDR2 reads FQNEAQ (reference sequence). The variable domain in full, completed from reference TRBV7-9 and TRBJ2-5, reads DTGVSQNPRHKITKRGQNVTFRCDPISEHNRLYWYRQTLGQGPEFLTYFQNEAQLEKSRLLSDRFSAERPKGSFSTLEIQRTEQGDSAMYLCASRALSGGKETQYFGPGTRLLVL.

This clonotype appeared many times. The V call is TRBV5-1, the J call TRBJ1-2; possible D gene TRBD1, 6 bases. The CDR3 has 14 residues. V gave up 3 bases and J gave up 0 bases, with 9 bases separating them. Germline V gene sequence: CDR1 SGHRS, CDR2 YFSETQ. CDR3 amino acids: CASSSGAANYGYTF. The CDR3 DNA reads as TGCGCCAGCAGCTCAGGGGCCGCTAACTATGGCTACACCTTC. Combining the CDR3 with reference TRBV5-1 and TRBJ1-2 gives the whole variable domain KAGVTQTPRYLIKTRGQQVTLSCSPISGHRSVSWYQQTPGQGLQFLFEYFSETQRNKGNFPGRFSGRQFSNSRSEMNVSTLELGDSALYLCASSSGAANYGYTFGSGTRLTVV.

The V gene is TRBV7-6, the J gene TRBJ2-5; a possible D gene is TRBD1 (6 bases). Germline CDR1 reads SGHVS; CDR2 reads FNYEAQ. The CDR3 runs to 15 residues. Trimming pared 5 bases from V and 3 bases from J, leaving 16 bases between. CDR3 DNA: TGTGCCAGCAGCATCCCGGGACAAGAAAAAGAGACCCAGTACTTC. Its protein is CASSIPGQEKETQYF.

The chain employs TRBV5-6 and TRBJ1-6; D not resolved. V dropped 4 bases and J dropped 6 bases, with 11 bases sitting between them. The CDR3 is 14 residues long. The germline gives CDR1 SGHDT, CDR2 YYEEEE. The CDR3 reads CASSREFINSPLHF. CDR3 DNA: TGTGCCAGCAGCCGGGAGTTTATTAATTCACCCCTCCACTTT.

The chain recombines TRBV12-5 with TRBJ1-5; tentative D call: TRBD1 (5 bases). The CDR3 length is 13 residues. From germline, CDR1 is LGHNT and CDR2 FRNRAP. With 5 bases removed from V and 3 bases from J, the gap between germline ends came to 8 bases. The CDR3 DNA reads TGTGCTAGTGGTGGGGGTCCCAATCAGCCCCAGCATTTT. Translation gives CASGGGPNQPQHF.

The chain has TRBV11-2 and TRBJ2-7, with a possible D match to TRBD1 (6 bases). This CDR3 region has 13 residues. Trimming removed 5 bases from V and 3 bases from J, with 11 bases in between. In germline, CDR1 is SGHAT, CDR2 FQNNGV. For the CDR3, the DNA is TGTGCCAGCAGCCCAACACAGGGCTACGAGCAGTACTTC. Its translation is CASSPTQGYEQYF.

CDR3 coding DNA: TGTGCCAGCAGCTTGAACCCTAGCGGGAGTGACTACGAGCAGTACTTC. It translates to CASSLNPSGSDYEQYF. The chain is built from TRBV5-5 and TRBJ2-7; 10 bases line up with TRBD2. Germline CDR1 is SGHKS and CDR2 is YYEKEE (reference sequence). Trimming removed 1 base from V and 3 bases from J; junction bases left unmatched: 7. The CDR3 sequence is 16 residues long. The full variable domain, in which reference TRBV5-5 and TRBJ2-7 provide the parts outside the CDR3, is DAGVTQSPTHLIKTRGQQVTLRCSPISGHKSVSWYQQVLGQGPQFIFQYYEKEERGRGNFPDRFSARQFPNYSSELNVNALLLGDSALYLCASSLNPSGSDYEQYFGPGTRLTVT.

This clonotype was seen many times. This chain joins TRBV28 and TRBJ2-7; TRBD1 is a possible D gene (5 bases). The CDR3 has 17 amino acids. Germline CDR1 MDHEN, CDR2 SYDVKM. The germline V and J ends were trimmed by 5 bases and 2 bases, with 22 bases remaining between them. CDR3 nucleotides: TGTGCCAGCAGTCCCCCGCTGGCAGGGCATAGTACCTACGAGCAGTACGTC. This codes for CASSPPLAGHSTYEQYV.

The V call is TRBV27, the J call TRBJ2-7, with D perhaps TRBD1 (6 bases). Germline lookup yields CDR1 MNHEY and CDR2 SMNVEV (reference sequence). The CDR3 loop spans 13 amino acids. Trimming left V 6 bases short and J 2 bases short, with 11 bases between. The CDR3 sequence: CASSQRGTYEQYF. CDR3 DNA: TGTGCCAGCAGCCAAAGGGGGACCTACGAGCAGTACTTC.

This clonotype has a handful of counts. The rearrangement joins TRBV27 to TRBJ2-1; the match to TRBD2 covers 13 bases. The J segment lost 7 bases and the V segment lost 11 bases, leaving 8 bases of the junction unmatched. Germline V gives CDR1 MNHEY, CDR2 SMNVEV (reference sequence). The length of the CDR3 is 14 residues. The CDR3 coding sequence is TGTGCCGTCCGGACTAGCGGGAGTATAAATGAGCAGTTCTTC. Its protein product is CAVRTSGSINEQFF.

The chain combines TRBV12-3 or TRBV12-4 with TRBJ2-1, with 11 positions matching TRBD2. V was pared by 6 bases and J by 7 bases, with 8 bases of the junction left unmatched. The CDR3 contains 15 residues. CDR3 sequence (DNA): TGTGCCAGCAGAACACGACTAGCGGGACGGAATGAGCAGTTCTTC. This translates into CASRTRLAGRNEQFF.

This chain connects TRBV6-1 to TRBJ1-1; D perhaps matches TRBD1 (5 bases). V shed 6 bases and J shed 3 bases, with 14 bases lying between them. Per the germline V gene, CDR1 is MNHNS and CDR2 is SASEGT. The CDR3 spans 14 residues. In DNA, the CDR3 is TGTGCCAGCAGAGGGGCTGTAGAGTACACTGAAGCTTTCTTT. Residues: CASRGAVEYTEAFF.

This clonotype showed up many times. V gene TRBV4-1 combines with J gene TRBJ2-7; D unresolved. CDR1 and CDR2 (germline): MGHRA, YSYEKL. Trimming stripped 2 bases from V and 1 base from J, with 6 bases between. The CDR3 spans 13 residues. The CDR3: CASSQRASYEQYF. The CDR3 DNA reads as TGCGCCAGCAGCCAACGTGCGTCCTACGAGCAGTACTTC.

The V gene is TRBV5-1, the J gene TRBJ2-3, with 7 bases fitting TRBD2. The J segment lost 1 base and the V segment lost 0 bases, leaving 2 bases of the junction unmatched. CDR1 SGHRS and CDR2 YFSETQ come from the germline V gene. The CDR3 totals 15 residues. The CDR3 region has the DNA TGCGCCAGCAGCTTGGACGCGGGGGGCACAGATACGCAGTATTTT. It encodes CASSLDAGGTDTQYF.

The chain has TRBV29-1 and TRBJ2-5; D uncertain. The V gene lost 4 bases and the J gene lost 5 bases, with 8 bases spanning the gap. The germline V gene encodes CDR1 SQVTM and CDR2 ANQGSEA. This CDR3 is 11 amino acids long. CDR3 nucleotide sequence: TGCAGCGTTGTGGCGTTGGAGACCCAGTACTTC. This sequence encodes CSVVALETQYF.

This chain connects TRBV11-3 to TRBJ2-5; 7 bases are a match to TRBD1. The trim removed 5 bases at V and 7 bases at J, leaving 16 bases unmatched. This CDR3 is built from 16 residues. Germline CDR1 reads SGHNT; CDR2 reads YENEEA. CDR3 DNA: TGTGCCAGCAGCATCGGACAGGCTGGAACCCCAGGGACCCAGTACTTC. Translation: CASSIGQAGTPGTQYF.

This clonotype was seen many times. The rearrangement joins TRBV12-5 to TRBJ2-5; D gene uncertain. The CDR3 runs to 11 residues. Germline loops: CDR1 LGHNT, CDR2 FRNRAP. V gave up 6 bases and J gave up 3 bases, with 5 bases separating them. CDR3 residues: CASGQKETQYF. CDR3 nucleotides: TGTGCTAGTGGACAGAAAGAGACCCAGTACTTC.

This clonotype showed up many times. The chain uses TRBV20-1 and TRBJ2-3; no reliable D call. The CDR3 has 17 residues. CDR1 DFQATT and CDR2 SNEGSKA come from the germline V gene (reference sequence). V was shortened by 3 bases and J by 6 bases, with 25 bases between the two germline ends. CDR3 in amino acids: CSASSPWQERRTDTQYF. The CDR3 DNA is TGCAGTGCTAGTTCCCCCTGGCAGGAAAGGCGTACGGATACGCAGTATTTT.

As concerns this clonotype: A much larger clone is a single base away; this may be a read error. The CDR3 is CSVVREQGMDEQFF. CDR3 in DNA: TGCAGCGTTGTGAGGGAACAGGGGATGGATGAGCAGTTCTTC. The chain has TRBV29-1 and TRBJ2-1, with 7 bases lining up with TRBD1. CDR3 length: 14 residues. CDR1 is SQVTM, CDR2 ANQGSEA, per germline. The trim removed 4 bases at V and 8 bases at J, leaving 11 bases unmatched.

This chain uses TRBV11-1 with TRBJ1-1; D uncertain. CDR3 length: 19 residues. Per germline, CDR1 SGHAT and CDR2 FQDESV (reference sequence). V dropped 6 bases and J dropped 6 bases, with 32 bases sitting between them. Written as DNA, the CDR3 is TGTGCCAGCAGACGTCCTACCCCCGCTGGTGAAGGGCCTCTTGCTGAAGCTTTCTTT. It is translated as CASRRPTPAGEGPLAEAFF.

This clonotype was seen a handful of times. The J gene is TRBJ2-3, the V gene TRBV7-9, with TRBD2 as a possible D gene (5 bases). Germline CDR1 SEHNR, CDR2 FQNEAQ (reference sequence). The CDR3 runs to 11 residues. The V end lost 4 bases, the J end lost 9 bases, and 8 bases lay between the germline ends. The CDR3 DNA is TGTGCCAGCAGCTCCGAGGGCACGCAGTATTTT. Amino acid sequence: CASSSEGTQYF.

CDR3 in amino acids: CASSFGTSSQETQYF. CDR3 DNA: TGCGCCAGCAGCTTCGGGACTAGCAGCCAAGAGACCCAGTACTTC. The chain couples TRBV5-1 to TRBJ2-5; 9 bases agree with TRBD2. CDR1 SGHRS and CDR2 YFSETQ come from the germline V gene. The CDR3 is made up of 15 amino acids. Trimming took 2 bases from V and 1 from J; bases not matched to a gene: 3. Full variable domain (rest looked up from reference TRBV5-1 and TRBJ2-5): KAGVTQTPRYLIKTRGQQVTLSCSPISGHRSVSWYQQTPGQGLQFLFEYFSETQRNKGNFPGRFSGRQFSNSRSEMNVSTLELGDSALYLCASSFGTSSQETQYFGPGTRLLVL.

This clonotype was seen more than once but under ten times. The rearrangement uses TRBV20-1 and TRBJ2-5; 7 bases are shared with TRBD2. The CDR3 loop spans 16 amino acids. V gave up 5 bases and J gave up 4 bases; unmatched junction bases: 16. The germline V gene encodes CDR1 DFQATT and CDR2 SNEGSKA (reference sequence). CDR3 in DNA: TGCAGTGCTGGCGATAGACTAACCCGCGGGGGAGAGACCCAGTACTTC. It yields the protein CSAGDRLTRGGETQYF.

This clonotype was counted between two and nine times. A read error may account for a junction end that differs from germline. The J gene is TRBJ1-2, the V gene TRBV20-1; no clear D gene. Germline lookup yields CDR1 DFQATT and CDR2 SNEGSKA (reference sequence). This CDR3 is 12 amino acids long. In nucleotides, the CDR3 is TGCAGTGCCCTGGGCGGTAACCATGGCTACACCTTC. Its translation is CSALGGNHGYTF.

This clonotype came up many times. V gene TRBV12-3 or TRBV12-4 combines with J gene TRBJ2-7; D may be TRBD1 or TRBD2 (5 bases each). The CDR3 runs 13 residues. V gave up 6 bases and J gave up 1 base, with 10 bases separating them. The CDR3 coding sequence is TGTGCCAGCAGGGGGACGGCTTCCTACGAGCAGTACTTC. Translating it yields CASRGTASYEQYF.

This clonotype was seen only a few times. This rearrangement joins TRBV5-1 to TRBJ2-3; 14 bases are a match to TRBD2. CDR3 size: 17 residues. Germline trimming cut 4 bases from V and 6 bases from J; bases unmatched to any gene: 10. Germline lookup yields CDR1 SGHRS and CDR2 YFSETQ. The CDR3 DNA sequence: TGCGCCAGCAGCCCAGGGACTAGCGGGGGAAGATGGGATACGCAGTATTTT. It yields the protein CASSPGTSGGRWDTQYF. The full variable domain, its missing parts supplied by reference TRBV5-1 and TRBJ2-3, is KAGVTQTPRYLIKTRGQQVTLSCSPISGHRSVSWYQQTPGQGLQFLFEYFSETQRNKGNFPGRFSGRQFSNSRSEMNVSTLELGDSALYLCASSPGTSGGRWDTQYFGPGTRLTVL.

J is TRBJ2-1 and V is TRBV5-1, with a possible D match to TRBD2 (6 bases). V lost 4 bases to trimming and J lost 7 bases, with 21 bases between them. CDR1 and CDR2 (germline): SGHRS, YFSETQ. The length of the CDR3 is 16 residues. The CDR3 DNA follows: TGCGCCAGCAGCCTGGCTGTTCGCGCGGGGCATAATGAGCAGTTCTTC. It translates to CASSLAVRAGHNEQFF. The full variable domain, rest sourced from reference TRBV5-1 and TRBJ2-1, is KAGVTQTPRYLIKTRGQQVTLSCSPISGHRSVSWYQQTPGQGLQFLFEYFSETQRNKGNFPGRFSGRQFSNSRSEMNVSTLELGDSALYLCASSLAVRAGHNEQFFGPGTRLTVL.

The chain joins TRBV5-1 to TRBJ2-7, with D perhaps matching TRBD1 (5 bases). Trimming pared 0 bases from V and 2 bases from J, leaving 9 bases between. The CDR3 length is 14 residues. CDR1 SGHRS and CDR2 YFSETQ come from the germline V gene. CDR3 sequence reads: CASSLADTPYEQYF. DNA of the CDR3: TGCGCCAGCAGCTTGGCGGACACCCCCTACGAGCAGTACTTC.

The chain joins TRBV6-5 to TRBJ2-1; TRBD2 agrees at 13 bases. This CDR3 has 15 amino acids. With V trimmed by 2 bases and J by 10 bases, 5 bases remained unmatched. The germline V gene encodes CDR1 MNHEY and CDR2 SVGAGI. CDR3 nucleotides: TGTGCCAGCAGTTACGCGGGACTAGCGGGGTGGGAGCAGTTCTTC. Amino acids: CASSYAGLAGWEQFF.

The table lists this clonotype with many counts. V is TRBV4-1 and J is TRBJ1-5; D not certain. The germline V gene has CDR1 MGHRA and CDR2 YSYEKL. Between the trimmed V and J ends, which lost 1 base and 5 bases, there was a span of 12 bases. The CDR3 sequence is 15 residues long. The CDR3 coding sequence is TGCGCCAGCAGCCAAGTAGTACGATCGGATCAGCCCCAGCATTTT. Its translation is CASSQVVRSDQPQHF.

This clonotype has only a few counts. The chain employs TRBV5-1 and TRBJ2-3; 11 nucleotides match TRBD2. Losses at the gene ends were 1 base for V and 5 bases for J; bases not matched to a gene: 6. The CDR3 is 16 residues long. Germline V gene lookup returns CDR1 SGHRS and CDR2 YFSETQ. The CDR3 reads CASSLLASGGRDTQYF. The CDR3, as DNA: TGCGCCAGCAGCTTGCTGGCTAGCGGGGGGAGAGATACGCAGTATTTT. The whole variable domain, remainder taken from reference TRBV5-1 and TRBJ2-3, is KAGVTQTPRYLIKTRGQQVTLSCSPISGHRSVSWYQQTPGQGLQFLFEYFSETQRNKGNFPGRFSGRQFSNSRSEMNVSTLELGDSALYLCASSLLASGGRDTQYFGPGTRLTVL.

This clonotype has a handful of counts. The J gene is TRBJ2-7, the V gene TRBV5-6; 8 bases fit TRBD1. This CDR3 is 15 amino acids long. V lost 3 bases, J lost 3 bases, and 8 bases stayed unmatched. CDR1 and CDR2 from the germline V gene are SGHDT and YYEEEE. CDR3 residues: CASSSIDRGNYEQYF. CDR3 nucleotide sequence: TGTGCCAGCAGCTCTATCGACAGGGGAAACTACGAGCAGTACTTC.